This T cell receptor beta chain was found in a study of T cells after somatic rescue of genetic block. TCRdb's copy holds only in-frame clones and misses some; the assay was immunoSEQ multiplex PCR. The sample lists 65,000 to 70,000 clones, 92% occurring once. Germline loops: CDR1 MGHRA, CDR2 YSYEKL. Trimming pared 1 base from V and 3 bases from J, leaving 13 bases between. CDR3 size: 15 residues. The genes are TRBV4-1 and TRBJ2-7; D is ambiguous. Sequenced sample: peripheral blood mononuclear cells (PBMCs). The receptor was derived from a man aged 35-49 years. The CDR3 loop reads CASSQVPDGVYEQYF. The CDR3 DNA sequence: TGCGCCAGCAGCCAAGTGCCGGACGGAGTCTACGAGCAGTACTTC.